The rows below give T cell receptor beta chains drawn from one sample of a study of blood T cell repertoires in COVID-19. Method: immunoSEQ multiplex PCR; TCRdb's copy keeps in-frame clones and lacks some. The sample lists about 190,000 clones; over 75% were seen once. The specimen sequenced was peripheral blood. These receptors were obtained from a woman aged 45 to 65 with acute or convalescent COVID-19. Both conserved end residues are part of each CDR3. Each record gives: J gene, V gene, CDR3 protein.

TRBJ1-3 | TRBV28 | CASLVPGNTIYF
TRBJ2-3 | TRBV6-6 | CASSPGLAGVRTDTQYF
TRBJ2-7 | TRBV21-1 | CASSPPKRSYEQYF
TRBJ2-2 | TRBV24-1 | CATSDPSGGELFF
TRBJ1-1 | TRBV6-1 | CASSESIGRGITEAFF
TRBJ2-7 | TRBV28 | CASSLTAPGLAGSSYEQYF
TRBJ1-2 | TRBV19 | CASSIQGAAYGYTF
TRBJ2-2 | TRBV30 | CAWSVSLLRDTGELFF
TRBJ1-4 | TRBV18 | CASSPPTRGKLFF
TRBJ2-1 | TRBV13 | CASSLPTGVSYNEQFF
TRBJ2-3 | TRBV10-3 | CAISDGTSGSTDTQYF
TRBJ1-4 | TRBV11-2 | CASSLDGTLDEKLFF
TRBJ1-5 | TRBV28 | CASRTRGGAGQPQHF
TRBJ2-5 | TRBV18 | CASSSGQEETQYF
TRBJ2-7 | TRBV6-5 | CASSYADREGEQYF
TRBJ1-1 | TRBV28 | CASSFSDSFRINTEAFF
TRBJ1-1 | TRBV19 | CASSIIGTEAFF
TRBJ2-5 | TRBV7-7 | CASSLGDRGQETQYF
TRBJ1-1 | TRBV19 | CASSKEGAEAFF
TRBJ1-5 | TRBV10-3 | CAISGLGGNQPQHF
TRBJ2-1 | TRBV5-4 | CASRGGGTSGSNEQFF
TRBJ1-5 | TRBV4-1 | CASSQTSGQGSQPQHF
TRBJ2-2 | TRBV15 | CATSRGGSATGELFF
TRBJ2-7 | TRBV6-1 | CASSGGTSRVSYEQYF
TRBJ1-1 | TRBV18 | CASSPYQGTTEAFF
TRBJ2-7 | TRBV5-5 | CASSPTRSYYEQYF
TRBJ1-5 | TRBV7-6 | CASSQGREDNQPQHF
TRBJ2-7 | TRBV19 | CASSELGGGPFLSEQYF
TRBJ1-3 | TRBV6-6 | CASSRLVPALGTGNTIYF
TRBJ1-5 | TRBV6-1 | CASSDRQVRVRQPQHF
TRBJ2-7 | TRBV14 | CASSRRDSLSYEQYF
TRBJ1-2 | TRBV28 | CASSLWQGRNYGYTF
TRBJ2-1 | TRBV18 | CASSRTSGSYNEQFF
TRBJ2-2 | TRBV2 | CASTSLQGLDTGELFF
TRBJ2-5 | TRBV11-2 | CASSPLAGYQETQYF
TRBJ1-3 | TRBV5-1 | CASSLGHVERGTIYF
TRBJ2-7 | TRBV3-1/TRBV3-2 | CASSQEASLIYEQYF
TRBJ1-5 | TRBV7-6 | CASSQGTGGPYSNQPQHF
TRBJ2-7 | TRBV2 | CASLGTSGVFSYEQYF
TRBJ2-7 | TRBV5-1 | CASSPSSYEQYF
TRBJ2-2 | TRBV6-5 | CASSLDRGLTGELFF
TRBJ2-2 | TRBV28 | CASSLSGTGYTGELFF
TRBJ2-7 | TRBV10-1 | CASSESNPGQGIYF
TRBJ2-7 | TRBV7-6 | CASSLDQEQYF
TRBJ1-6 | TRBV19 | CASSIDGRVSGSPLHF
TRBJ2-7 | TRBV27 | CASSKGPAGARYEQYF
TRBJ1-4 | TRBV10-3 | CATGTANEKLFF
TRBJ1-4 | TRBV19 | CASSMRNEKLFF
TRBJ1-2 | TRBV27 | CASSLARAGYGYTF
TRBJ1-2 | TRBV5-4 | CASSLVVANYGYTF
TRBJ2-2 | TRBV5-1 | CASSLPSSTGELFF
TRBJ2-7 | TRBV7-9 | CASSLAHVRDRGNNEQYF
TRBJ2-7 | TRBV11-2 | CASSLRGVEQYF
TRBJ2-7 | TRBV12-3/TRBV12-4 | CASSEGYEQYF
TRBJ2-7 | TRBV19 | CASSKGNINYEQYF
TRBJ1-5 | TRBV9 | CASSVPTDRPNQPQHF
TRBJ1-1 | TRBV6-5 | CASSYSFRGPEAFF